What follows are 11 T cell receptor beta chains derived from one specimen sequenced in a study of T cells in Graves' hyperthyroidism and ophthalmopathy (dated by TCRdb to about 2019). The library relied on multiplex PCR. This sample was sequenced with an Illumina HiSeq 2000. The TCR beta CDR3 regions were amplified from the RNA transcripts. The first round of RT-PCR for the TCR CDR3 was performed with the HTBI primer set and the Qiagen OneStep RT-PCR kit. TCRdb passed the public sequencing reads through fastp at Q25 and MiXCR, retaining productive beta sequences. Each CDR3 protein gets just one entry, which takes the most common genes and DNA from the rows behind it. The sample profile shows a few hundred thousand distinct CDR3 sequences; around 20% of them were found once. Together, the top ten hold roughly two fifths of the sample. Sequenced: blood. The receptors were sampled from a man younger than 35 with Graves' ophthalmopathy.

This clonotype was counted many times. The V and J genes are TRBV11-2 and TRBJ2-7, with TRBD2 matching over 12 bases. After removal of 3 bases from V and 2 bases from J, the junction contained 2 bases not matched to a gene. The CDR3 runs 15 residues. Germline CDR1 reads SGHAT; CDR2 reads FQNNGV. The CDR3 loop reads CASSFRTSGAYEQYF. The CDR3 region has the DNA TGTGCCAGCAGCTTCCGGACTAGCGGGGCCTACGAGCAGTACTTC.

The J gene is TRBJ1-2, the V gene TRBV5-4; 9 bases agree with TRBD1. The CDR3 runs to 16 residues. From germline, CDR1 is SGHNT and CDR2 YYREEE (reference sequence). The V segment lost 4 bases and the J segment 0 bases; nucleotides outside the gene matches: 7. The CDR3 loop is CASSDRGVGANYGYTF. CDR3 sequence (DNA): TGTGCCAGCAGCGACAGGGGGGTTGGCGCTAACTATGGCTACACCTTC.

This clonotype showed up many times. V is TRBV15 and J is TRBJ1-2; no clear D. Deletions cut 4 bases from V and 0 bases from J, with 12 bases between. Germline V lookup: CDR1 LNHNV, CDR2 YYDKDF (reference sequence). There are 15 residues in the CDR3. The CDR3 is CATSTGPGANYGYTF. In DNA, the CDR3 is TGTGCCACCAGCACGGGTCCTGGAGCTAACTATGGCTACACCTTC.

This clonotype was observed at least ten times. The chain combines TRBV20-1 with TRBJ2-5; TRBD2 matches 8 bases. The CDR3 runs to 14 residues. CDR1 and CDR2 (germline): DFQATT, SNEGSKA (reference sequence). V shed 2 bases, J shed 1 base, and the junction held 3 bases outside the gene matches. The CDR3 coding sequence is TGCAGTGCTAGATTGCGGGGGGCCCAAGAGACCCAGTACTTC. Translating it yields CSARLRGAQETQYF.

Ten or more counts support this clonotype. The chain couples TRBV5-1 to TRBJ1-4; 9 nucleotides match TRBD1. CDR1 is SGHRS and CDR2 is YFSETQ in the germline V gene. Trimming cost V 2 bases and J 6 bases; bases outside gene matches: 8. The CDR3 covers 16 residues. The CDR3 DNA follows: TGCGCCAGCAGCTTTTCTAGGGGACAGGGAGATGAAAAACTGTTTTTT. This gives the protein CASSFSRGQGDEKLFF.

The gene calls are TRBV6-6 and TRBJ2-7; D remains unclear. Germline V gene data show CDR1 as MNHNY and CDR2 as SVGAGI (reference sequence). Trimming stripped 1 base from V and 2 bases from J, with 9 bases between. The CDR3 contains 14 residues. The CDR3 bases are TGTGCCAGCAGTTACTATTCGACCACCTACGAGCAGTACTTC. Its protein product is CASSYYSTTYEQYF.

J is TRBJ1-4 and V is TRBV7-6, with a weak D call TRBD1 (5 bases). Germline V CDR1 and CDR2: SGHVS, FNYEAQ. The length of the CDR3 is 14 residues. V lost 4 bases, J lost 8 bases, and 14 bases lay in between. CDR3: CASSYGGGGEKLFF. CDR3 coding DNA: TGTGCCAGCAGCTACGGGGGGGGAGGAGAAAAACTGTTTTTT.

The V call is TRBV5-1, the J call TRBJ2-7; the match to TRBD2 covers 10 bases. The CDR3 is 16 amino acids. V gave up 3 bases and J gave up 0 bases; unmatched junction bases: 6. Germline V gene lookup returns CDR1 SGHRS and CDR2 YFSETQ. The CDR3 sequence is CASSWELAGASYEQYF. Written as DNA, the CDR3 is TGCGCCAGCAGCTGGGAGCTAGCGGGGGCCTCCTACGAGCAGTACTTC.

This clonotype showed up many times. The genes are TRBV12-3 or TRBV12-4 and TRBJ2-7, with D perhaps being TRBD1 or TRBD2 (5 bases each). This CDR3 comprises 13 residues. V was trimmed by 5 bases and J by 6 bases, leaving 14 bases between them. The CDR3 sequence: CASSTGTYSEQYF. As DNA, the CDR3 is TGTGCCAGCAGTACTGGGACCTACAGCGAGCAGTACTTC.

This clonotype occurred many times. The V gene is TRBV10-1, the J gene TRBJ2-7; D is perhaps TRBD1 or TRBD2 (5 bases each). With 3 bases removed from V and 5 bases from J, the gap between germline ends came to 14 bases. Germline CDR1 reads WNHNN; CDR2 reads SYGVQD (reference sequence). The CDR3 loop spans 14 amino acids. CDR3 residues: CASSESGPHHEQYF. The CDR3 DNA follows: TGCGCCAGCAGTGAATCGGGACCCCACCACGAGCAGTACTTC.

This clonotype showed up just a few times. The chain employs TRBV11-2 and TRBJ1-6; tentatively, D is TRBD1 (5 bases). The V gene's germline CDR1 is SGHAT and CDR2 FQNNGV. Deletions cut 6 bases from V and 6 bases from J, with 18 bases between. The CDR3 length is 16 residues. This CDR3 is CASRPDRGRANSPLHF. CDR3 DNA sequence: TGTGCCAGCAGGCCTGATAGGGGAAGGGCTAATTCACCCCTCCACTTT.